The following is a T cell receptor beta chain sequence with its context. Antigen specificity is unknown. A multiplex PCR was run with 60 Vbeta primers and 13 Jbeta primers. Profiled with immunoSEQ multiplex PCR; TCRdb holds only in-frame clones, not every one. The data show about 100,000 clones, roughly 80% seen once. Germline lookup yields CDR1 MNHEY and CDR2 SMNVEV (reference sequence). V gave up 10 bases and J gave up 6 bases, with 22 bases separating them. The CDR3 totals 15 residues. These data belong to a study of cytomegalovirus exposure and HLA in healthy donors. Study-wide points: The authors enumerated some 170 TCR beta chains as linked to cytomegalovirus. In a later analysis, TCR beta V- and J-gene trimming was associated with a missense DCLRE1C variant. Three of the chains that were CMV-associated were confirmed in vitro to be specific for CMV antigens.

Sequenced: PBMCs. V is TRBV27 and J is TRBJ1-5, with D perhaps matching TRBD1 (5 bases). The TCR sequence derives from a male donor in good health and CMV-seropositive. CDR3 residues: CAMPTGYGRAQPQHF. CDR3 DNA sequence: TGTGCCATGCCTACAGGATACGGGAGGGCTCAGCCCCAGCATTTT.